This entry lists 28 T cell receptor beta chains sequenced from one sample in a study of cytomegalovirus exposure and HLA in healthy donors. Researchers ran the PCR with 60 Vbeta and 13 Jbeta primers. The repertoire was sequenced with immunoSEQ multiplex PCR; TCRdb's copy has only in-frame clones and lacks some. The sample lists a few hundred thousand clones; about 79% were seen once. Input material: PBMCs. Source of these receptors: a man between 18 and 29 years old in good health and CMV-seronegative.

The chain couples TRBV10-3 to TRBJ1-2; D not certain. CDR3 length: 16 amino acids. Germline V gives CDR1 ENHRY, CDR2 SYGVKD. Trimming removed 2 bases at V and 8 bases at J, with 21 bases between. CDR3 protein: CAISEVPGKGLEGYTF. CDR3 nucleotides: TGTGCCATCAGTGAGGTCCCGGGGAAGGGTCTCGAAGGCTACACCTTC.

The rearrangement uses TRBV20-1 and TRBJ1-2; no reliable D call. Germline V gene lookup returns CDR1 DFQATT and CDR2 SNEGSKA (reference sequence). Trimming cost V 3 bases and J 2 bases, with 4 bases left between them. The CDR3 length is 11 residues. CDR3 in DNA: TGCAGTGCTAGGGCAAACTATGGCTACACCTTC. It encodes CSARANYGYTF.

The CDR3 loop reads CASTLAGVADIQYF. In DNA, the CDR3 is TGTGCCAGCACCCTAGCGGGAGTTGCGGACATTCAGTACTTC. The chain carries TRBV7-2 and TRBJ2-4; 10 bases fit TRBD2. The trim removed 7 bases at V and 8 bases at J, leaving 8 bases unmatched. Germline values: CDR1 SGHTA, CDR2 FQGNSA. The CDR3 is 14 residues long.

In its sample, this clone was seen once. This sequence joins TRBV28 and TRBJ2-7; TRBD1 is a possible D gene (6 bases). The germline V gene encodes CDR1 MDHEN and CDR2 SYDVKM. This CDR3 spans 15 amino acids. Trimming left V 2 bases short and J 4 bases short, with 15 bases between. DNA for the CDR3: TGTGCCAGCAGTTTACGGGTAGGGGGTAGGTACGAGCAGTACTTC. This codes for CASSLRVGGRYEQYF.

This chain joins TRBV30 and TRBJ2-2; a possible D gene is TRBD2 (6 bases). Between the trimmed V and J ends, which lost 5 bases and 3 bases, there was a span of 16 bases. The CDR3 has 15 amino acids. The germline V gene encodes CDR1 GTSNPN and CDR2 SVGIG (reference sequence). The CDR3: CAWRRGIADTGELFF. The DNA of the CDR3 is TGTGCCTGGCGAAGGGGCATAGCGGACACCGGGGAGCTGTTTTTT.

The DNA of the CDR3 is TGTGCCAGCAGTCCCCAGGGGGGATCCTACAATGAGCAGTTCTTC. Residues: CASSPQGGSYNEQFF. The J gene is TRBJ2-1, the V gene TRBV27, with a possible D match to TRBD1 (7 bases). V lost 5 bases and J 1 base, leaving 12 bases between the germline ends. CDR3 length: 15 residues. The germline V gene has CDR1 MNHEY and CDR2 SMNVEV (reference sequence).

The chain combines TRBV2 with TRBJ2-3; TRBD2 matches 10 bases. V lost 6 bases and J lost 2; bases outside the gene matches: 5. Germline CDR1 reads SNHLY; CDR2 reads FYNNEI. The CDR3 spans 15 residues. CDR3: CASRQREGNTDTQYF. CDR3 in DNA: TGTGCCAGCAGGCAGCGGGAGGGAAACACAGATACGCAGTATTTT.

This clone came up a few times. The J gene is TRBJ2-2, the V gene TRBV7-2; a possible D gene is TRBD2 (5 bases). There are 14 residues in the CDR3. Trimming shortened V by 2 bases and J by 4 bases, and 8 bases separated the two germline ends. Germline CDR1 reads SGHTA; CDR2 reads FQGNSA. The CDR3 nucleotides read TGTGCCAGCAGCTTATCACTAGGCACCGGGGAGCTGTTTTTT. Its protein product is CASSLSLGTGELFF.

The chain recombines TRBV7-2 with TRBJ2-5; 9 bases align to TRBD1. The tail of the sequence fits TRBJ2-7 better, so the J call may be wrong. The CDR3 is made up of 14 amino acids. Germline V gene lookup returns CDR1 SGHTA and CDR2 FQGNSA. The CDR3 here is CASSQQGASYEQYF. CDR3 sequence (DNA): TGTGCCAGCAGCCAACAGGGGGCGTCCTACGAGCAGTACTTC.

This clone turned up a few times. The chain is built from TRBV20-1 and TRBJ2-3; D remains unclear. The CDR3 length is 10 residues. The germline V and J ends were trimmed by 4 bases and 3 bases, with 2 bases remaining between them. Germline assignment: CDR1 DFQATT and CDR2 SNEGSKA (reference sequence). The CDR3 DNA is TGCAGTGCTACGACAGATACGCAGTATTTT. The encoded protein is CSATTDTQYF.

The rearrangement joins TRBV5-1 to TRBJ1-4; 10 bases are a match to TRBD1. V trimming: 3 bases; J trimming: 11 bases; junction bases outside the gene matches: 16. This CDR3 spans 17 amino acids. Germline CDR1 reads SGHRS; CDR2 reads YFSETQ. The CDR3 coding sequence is TGCGCCAGCAGCTCGGGAAACTTCCGGGACAGGGGAAGGAAACTGTTTTTT. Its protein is CASSSGNFRDRGRKLFF. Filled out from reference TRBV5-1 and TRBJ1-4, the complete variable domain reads KAGVTQTPRYLIKTRGQQVTLSCSPISGHRSVSWYQQTPGQGLQFLFEYFSETQRNKGNFPGRFSGRQFSNSRSEMNVSTLELGDSALYLCASSSGNFRDRGRKLFFGSGTQLSVL.

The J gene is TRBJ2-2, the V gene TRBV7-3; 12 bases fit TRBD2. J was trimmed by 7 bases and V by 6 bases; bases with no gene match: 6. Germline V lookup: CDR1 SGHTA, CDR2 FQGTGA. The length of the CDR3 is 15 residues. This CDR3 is CASSRGLAGSGELFF. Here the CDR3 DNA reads TGTGCCAGCAGTCGAGGACTAGCGGGGAGCGGGGAGCTGTTTTTT.

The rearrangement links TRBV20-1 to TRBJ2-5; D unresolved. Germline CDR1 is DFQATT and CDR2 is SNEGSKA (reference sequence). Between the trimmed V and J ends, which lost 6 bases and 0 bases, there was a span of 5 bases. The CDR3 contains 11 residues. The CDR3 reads CSAPYQETQYF. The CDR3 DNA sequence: TGCAGTGCCCCATACCAAGAGACCCAGTACTTC.

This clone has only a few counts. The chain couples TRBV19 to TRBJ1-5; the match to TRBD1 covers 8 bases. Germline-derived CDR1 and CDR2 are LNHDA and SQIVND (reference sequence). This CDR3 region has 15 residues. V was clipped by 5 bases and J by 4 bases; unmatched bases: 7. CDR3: CASSAQGAWNQPQHF. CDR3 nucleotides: TGTGCCAGTAGTGCGCAGGGGGCTTGGAATCAGCCCCAGCATTTT.

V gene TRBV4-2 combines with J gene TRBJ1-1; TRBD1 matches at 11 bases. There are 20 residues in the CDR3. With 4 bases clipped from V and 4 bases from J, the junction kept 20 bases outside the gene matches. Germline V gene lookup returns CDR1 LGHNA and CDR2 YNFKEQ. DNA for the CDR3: TGTGCCAGCAGCCTCCCGCCCGTGTGGGACAGGGGGTTGAGAAGCACTGAAGCTTTCTTT. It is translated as CASSLPPVWDRGLRSTEAFF.

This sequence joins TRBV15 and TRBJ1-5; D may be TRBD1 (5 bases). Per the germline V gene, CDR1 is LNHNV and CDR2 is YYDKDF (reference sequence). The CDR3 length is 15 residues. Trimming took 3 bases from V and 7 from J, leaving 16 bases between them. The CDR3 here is CATSREQGKRQPQHF. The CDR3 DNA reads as TGTGCCACCAGCAGGGAGCAGGGAAAGAGGCAGCCCCAGCATTTT.

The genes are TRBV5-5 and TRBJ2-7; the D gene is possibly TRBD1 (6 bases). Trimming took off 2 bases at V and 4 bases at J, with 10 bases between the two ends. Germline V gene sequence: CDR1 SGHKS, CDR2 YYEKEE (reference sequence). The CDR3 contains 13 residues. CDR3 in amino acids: CASSLPGQYEQYF. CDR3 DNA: TGTGCCAGCAGCTTACCGGGACAATACGAGCAGTACTTC.

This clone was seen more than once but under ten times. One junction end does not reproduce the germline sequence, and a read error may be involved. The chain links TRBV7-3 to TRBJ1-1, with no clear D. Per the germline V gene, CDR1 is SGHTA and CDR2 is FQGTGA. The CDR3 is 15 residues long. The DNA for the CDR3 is TGCGCCAGCAGCCCGACGGAGAGCTCGGAGACTGAAGCTTTCTTT. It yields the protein CASSPTESSETEAFF.

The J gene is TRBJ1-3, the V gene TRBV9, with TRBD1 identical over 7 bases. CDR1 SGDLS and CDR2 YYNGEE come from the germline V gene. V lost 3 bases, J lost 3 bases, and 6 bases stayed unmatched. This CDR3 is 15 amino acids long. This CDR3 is CASSDRGGGGNTIYF. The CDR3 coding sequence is TGTGCCAGCAGCGACAGGGGCGGAGGTGGAAACACCATATATTTT. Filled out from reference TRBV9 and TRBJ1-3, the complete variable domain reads DSGVTQTPKHLITATGQRVTLRCSPRSGDLSVYWYQQSLDQGLQFLIQYYNGEERAKGNILERFSAQQFPDLHSELNLSSLELGDSALYFCASSDRGGGGNTIYFGEGSWLTVV.

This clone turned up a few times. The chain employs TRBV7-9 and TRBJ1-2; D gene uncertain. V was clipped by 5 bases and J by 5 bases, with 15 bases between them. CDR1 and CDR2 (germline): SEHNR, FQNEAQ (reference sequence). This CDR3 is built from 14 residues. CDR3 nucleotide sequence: TGTGCCAGCAGCGCTTCTTCTCCAGGTTATGGCTACACCTTC. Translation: CASSASSPGYGYTF.

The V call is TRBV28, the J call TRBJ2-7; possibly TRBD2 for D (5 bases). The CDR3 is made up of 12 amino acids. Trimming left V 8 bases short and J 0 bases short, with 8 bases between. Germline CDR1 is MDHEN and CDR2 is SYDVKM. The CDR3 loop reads CASFGDSYEQYF. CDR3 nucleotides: TGTGCCAGCTTCGGGGACTCCTACGAGCAGTACTTC.

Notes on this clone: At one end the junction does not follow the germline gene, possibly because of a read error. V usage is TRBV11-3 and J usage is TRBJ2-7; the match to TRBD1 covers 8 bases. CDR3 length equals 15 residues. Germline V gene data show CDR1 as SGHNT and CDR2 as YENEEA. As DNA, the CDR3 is TGTGCCAGCAGTTTAGGGACAGGTTCCCAATACGAGCAGTACTTC. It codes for CASSLGTGSQYEQYF.

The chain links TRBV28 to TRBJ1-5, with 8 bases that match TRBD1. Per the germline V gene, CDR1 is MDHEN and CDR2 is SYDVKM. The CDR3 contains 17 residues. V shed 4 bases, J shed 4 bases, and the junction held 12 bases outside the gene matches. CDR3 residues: CASSSISRDRPNQPQHF. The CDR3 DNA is TGTGCCAGCAGTTCCATCTCCAGGGACAGGCCGAATCAGCCCCAGCATTTT.

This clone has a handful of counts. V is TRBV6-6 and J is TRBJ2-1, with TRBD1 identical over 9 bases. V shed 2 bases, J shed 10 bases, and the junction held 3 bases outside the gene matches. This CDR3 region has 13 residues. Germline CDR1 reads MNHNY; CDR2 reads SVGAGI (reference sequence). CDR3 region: CASSYPDRGEQFF. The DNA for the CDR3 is TGTGCCAGCAGTTACCCCGACAGGGGGGAGCAGTTCTTC.

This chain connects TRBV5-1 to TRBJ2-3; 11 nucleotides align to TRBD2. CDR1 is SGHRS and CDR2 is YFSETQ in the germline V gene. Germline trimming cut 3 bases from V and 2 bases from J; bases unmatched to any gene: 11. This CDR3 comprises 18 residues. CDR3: CASSWPRLAGTVTDTQYF. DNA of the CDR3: TGCGCCAGCAGCTGGCCCAGACTAGCGGGAACCGTCACAGATACGCAGTATTTT.

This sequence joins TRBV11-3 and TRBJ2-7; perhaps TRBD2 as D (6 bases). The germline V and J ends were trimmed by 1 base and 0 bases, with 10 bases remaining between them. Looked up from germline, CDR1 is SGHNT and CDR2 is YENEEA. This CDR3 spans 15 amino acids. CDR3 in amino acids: CASSLGRGNSYEQYF. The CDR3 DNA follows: TGTGCCAGCAGCTTAGGGAGGGGAAACTCCTACGAGCAGTACTTC.

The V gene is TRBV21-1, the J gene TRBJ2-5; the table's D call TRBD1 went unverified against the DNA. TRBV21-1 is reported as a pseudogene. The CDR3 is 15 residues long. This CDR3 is CASSKAEPGAETQYF. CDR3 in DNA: TGTGCCAGCAGCAAAGCAGAACCTGGGGCGGAGACCCAGTACTTC.

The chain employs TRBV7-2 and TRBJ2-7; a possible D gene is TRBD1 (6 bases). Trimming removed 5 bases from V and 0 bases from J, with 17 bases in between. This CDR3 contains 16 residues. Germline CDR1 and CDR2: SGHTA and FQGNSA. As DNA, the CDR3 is TGTGCCAGCAGCCCAGCTCATGGGGACAACTCCTACGAGCAGTACTTC. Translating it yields CASSPAHGDNSYEQYF.